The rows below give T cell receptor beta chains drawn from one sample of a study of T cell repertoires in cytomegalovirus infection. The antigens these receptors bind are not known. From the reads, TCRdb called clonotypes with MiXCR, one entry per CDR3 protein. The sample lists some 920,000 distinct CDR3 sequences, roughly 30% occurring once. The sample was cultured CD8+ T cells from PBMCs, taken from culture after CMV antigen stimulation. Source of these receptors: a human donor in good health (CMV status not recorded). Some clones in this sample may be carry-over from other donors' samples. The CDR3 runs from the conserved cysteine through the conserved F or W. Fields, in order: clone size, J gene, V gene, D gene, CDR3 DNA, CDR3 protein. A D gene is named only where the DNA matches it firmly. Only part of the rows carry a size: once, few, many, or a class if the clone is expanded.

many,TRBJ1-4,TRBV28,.,TGTGCCAGCAGTGAACCGACAGGAGGGGAAAAACTGTTTTTT,CASSEPTGGEKLFF
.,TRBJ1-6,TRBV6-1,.,TGTGCCAGCAGTGATACTCGTAGCTCCTATAATTCACCCCTCCACTTT,CASSDTRSSYNSPLHF
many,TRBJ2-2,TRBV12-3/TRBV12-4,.,TGTGCCAGCAGTTTAGGGTTAGGGCAGGCCCGCAGCGGGGAGCTGTTTTTT,CASSLGLGQARSGELFF
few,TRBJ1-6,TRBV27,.,TGTGCCAGTAGTTTATCCACAGGGAGCTCCTATAATTCACCCCTCCACTTT,CASSLSTGSSYNSPLHF
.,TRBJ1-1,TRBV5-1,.,TGCGCCAGCAGCTTGGGGTGGCAGTTGAACACTGAAGCTTTCTTT,CASSLGWQLNTEAFF
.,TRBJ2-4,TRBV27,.,TGTGCCAGCAGTTTATCGCCAGGGAAGGGCAAAAACATTCAGTACTTC,CASSLSPGKGKNIQYF
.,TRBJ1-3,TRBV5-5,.,TGTGCCAGCAGCTTTCCAGGGGCTGGAAACACCATATATTTT,CASSFPGAGNTIYF
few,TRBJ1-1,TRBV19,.,TGTGCCAGTACCCCCGGGGGGAAAGCCCGTATGAACACTGAAGCTTTCTTT,CASTPGGKARMNTEAFF
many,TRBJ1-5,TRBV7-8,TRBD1,TGTGCCAGCAGCCCTGCAGGGGGTGGCAATCAGCCCCAGCATTTT,CASSPAGGGNQPQHF
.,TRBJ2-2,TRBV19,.,TGTGCCAGTAGTCCCGCCCCAAACACCGGGGAGCTGTTTTTT,CASSPAPNTGELFF
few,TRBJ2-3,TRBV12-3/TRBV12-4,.,TGTGCCAGCACCTCCCCAGGGGGGCGCACAGATACGCAGTATTTT,CASTSPGGRTDTQYF
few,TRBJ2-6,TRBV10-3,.,TGTGCCATCAGCAAGGACAGCCCTCGGGTCTCTGGGGCCAACGTCCTGACTTTC,CAISKDSPRVSGANVLTF
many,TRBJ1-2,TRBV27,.,TGTGCCAGCAGTTCTGGCGAGGGAAACTATGGCTACACCTTC,CASSSGEGNYGYTF
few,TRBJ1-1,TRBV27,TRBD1,TGTGCCAGCAGTTTAGTGGGGACAGGGTTTGAATCCCGGAACACTGAAGCTTTCTTT,CASSLVGTGFESRNTEAFF
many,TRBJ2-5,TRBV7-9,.,TGTGCCAGCAGCTTAGGAGGGCAGACCCAGTACTTC,CASSLGGQTQYF
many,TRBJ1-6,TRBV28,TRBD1,TGTGCCAGCAGTTTGGGACAGGGTTATCGATCACCCCTCCACTTT,CASSLGQGYRSPLHF
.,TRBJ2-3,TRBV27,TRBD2,TGTGCCAGCAGTTTTGCTAGCGGCCCTTGGGGAGATACGCAGTATTTT,CASSFASGPWGDTQYF
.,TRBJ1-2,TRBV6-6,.,TGTGCCAGCAGTGCCACCCAGGGGATTAGGTATGGCTACACCTTC,CASSATQGIRYGYTF
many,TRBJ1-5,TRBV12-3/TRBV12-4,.,TGTGCCAGCAGTTTAGGAGGGTTAAGCAATCAGCCCCAGCATTTT,CASSLGGLSNQPQHF
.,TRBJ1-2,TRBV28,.,TGTGCCAGCAGTTTAGGGGGGGGTTTCGGTGTGAACTATGGCTACACCTTC,CASSLGGGFGVNYGYTF
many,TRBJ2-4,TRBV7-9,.,TGTGCCAGCAGCCCCCCCGGAATAGCTGGAAACATTCAGTACTTC,CASSPPGIAGNIQYF
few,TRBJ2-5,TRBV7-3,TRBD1,TGTGCCAGCAGCATGACAGGGATCCAAGAGACCCAGTACTTC,CASSMTGIQETQYF
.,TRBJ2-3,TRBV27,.,TGTGCCAGCACCTCCCGAAAAGATACGCAGTATTTT,CASTSRKDTQYF
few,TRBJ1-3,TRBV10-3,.,TGTGCCATCACCCCGAACCCTCATGACTCTGGAAACACCATATATTTT,CAITPNPHDSGNTIYF
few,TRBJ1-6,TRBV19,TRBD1,TGTGCCAGTAGTTCGGACAGGGGCGGCTCACCCCTCCACTTT,CASSSDRGGSPLHF
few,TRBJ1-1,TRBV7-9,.,TGTGCCAGCAGCTTAGGGGGGGGGAAAGCTTTCTTT,CASSLGGGKAFF
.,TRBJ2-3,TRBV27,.,TGTGCCAGCAGTTTCGGCGCGCCCGAATTAAATACGCAGTATTTT,CASSFGAPELNTQYF
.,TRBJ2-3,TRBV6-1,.,TGTGCCAGCAGTGAAGCGCGGGTTATCGCAGATACGCAGTATTTT,CASSEARVIADTQYF
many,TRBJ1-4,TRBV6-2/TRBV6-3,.,TGTGCCAGCAGTTACCGGGACCCCGAGAGGGAAAAACTGTTTTTT,CASSYRDPEREKLFF
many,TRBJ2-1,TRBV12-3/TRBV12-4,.,TGTGCTAGCAGCTACGGGATTTACAATGAGCAGTTCTTC,CASSYGIYNEQFF
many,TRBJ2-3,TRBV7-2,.,TGTGCCAGCAGCTTAGTAAACCCTAACACAGATACGCAGTATTTT,CASSLVNPNTDTQYF
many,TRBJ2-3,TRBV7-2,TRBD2,TGTGCCAGCAGCTTCGGCCTAGCGGGGGGCACAGATACGCAGTATTTT,CASSFGLAGGTDTQYF
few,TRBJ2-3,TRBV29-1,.,TGCAGCGTTGAAGAAGTGGGGGGGCTCACAGATACGCAGTATTTT,CSVEEVGGLTDTQYF
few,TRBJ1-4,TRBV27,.,TGTGCCAGCAGTTTCGGGCAGAACCATGAAAAACTGTTTTTT,CASSFGQNHEKLFF
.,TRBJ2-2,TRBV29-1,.,TGCAGCGCCGCAGGTACTAGAACACGAGCCGGGGAGCTGTTTTTT,CSAAGTRTRAGELFF
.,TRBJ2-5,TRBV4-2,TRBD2,TGTGCCAGCAGCCAAGAAGTCGGACTAGCGGGAAAAGAGACCCAGTACTTC,CASSQEVGLAGKETQYF